This T cell receptor beta chain was recovered during a study of T cells in localized non-small cell lung cancer. Study conclusions and caveats: Because researchers sequenced only one region of the tumor, heterogeneity is still possible. Longer overall survival was associated with a higher density of T cells in the blood. Of the top 100 tumor clones, median around 60 were in adjacent lung, about 26 among its top 100. T cell clonality was highest in uninvolved adjacent lung, above tumor.

Assay: immunoSEQ multiplex PCR; the TCRdb copy retains only in-frame clones and omits some. The sample lists around 25,000 clones; more than 85% were seen once. This clone was found once. The antigen remains unidentified. The CDR3 runs 16 residues. V lost 1 base and J 4 bases, leaving 15 bases between the germline ends. CDR1 is SGHDT and CDR2 is YYEEEE in the germline V gene. Sequenced material: peripheral blood, taken before any cancer treatment. This TCR derives from a man aged 35-75 years with stage III squamous cell lung carcinoma. The rearrangement uses TRBV5-6 and TRBJ1-5; possible D gene TRBD1, 6 bases. In nucleotides, the CDR3 is TGTGCCAGCAGCTTGTGGGGGGCCGCGAGGAATCAGCCCCAGCATTTT. This codes for CASSLWGAARNQPQHF.